This TCR beta chain was identified during a study of cytomegalovirus exposure and HLA in healthy donors. Study details: HLA-typed donors contributed some 85 million unique TCRs, which were held in an early data release. When 350 to 500 donors were genotyped, about 86% of them were found to fall in the Caucasian-associated ancestry cluster.

Broader study findings: Through in vitro validation, a few CMV-associated chains were shown to be specific for CMV antigens. Sequencing likely produced, as an artifact, a cluster of highly shared sequence variants.

Comment on this clone: Its antigen is unidentified. Other DNA sequences of this sample code for an identical CDR3.

V was clipped by 0 bases and J by 6 bases, with 3 bases between them. The CDR3 consists of 12 residues. Germline-derived CDR1 and CDR2 are SGDLS and YYNGEE. 13 Jbeta primers and 60 Vbeta primers were used for the PCR. Method: immunoSEQ multiplex PCR; TCRdb's copy keeps in-frame clones and lacks some. The sample comprises fewer than 200,000 clones, about 80% of which are singletons, and 9.5% to 10% rests with the top ten. The sample consisted of PBMCs. V is TRBV9 and J is TRBJ2-2; D is uncertain. The clonotype originates from a man between 18 and 29 years old in good health and CMV-seropositive. CDR3 residues: CASSVVSGELFF. In DNA, the CDR3 is TGTGCCAGCAGCGTAGTCTCCGGGGAGCTGTTTTTT.